The 9 T cell receptor beta chains given below trace back to one sample, sequenced in a study of shared T cell receptors in the human thymus. The method was immunoSEQ multiplex PCR; TCRdb's version includes in-frame clones alone and lacks a portion of them. The sample shows approximately 490,000 clones, 75% to 80% of them seen only once. This same sample was also part of a study on human thymus T cells.

The sample was thymocytes. These receptors came from a boy under two years old with a congenital heart defect.

This rearrangement joins TRBV19 to TRBJ2-7, with 13 bases aligning to TRBD2. The CDR3 runs 19 residues. Germline values: CDR1 LNHDA, CDR2 SQIVND (reference sequence). V lost 3 bases and J lost 6; bases outside the gene matches: 17. The CDR3 DNA reads TGTGCCAGTAGTATGGGGGCTACTAGCGGGAGGGCCGGGGTCGGCGAGCAGTACTTC. Its translation: CASSMGATSGRAGVGEQYF.

This clone is a singleton in its sample. The CDR3 bases are TGCGCCAGCAGCCAAGCGACGACAGACTCCTACGAGCAGTACTTC. This encodes CASSQATTDSYEQYF. The V gene is TRBV4-1, the J gene TRBJ2-7; maybe TRBD1 (5 bases). The CDR3 has 15 amino acids. V was cut by 1 base and J by 0 bases, with 10 bases left in between. Germline V gene lookup returns CDR1 MGHRA and CDR2 YSYEKL.

This rearrangement joins TRBV13 to TRBJ1-4, with 9 bases fitting TRBD1. The V gene's germline CDR1 is PRHDT and CDR2 FYEKMQ (reference sequence). V dropped 2 bases and J dropped 2; count of bases not matched to a gene: 6. This CDR3 spans 17 amino acids. This CDR3 reads CASSLRDRVRTNEKLFF. DNA of the CDR3: TGTGCCAGCAGCTTACGGGACAGGGTCAGGACTAATGAAAAACTGTTTTTT.

The rearrangement joins TRBV5-6 to TRBJ1-3, with D perhaps matching TRBD1 (5 bases). The CDR3 contains 17 residues. Deletions cut 4 bases from V and 3 bases from J, with 20 bases between. CDR1 SGHDT and CDR2 YYEEEE come from the germline V gene. CDR3 DNA: TGTGCCAGCAGCCATCTCCGACAGAGCCTTAATGGAAACACCATATATTTT. This gives the protein CASSHLRQSLNGNTIYF.

This clone was seen once. The chain combines TRBV15 with TRBJ2-5; the D gene is possibly TRBD2 (5 bases). The V and J ends lost 7 bases and 5 bases respectively, with 14 bases between them. The CDR3 sequence is 13 residues long. The germline V gene has CDR1 LNHNV and CDR2 YYDKDF (reference sequence). CDR3 sequence: CATTPLPGETQYF. The DNA of the CDR3 is TGTGCCACCACCCCGCTCCCGGGGGAGACCCAGTACTTC.

The rearrangement links TRBV28 to TRBJ2-5; 9 positions agree with TRBD2. The CDR3 has 15 amino acids. V dropped 2 bases and J dropped 4; count of bases not matched to a gene: 5. Germline V lookup: CDR1 MDHEN, CDR2 SYDVKM. The CDR3 DNA reads TGTGCCAGCAGTTTAGCGGGAGGGCCGGGAGAGACCCAGTACTTC. Translating it yields CASSLAGGPGETQYF.

The gene calls are TRBV12-2 and TRBJ1-2; TRBD1 is taken as the D call from the table, unchecked against the DNA. TRBV12-2 is a known pseudogene. The CDR3 totals 17 residues. CDR3 coding DNA: TGTGCAAGTCGCTTAGCTGCGGACAGGGGGCACGGCTATGGCTACACCTTC. Encoded protein: CASRLAADRGHGYGYTF.

This rearrangement joins TRBV7-2 to TRBJ2-3; 10 bases agree with TRBD2. The CDR3 length is 16 residues. Per the germline V gene, CDR1 is SGHTA and CDR2 is FQGNSA. J lost 2 bases, V lost 1 base, and 3 bases had no gene match. CDR3 sequence reads: CASSLGGTSATDTQYF. The CDR3 DNA sequence: TGTGCCAGCAGCTTAGGCGGGACTAGCGCCACAGATACGCAGTATTTT.

The gene calls are TRBV2 and TRBJ2-6; 7 bases match TRBD1. The germline V gene has CDR1 SNHLY and CDR2 FYNNEI. Trimming removed 2 bases from V and 0 bases from J; junction bases left unmatched: 4. The length of the CDR3 is 17 residues. CDR3 amino acids: CASSEFRTGSGANVLTF. The DNA of the CDR3 is TGTGCCAGCAGTGAATTTCGGACAGGCTCTGGGGCCAACGTCCTGACTTTC.